This passage covers 18 T cell receptor gamma chains from one sample sequenced in a study of Vδ1+ human thymocytes. Sequences come from RNA converted to cDNA by reverse transcription. Multiplex PCR used pooled V-gene forward primers and a constant-region reverse primer to amplify CDR3s. TCRdb used CATT to re-call clones from the multiplex PCR reads. The sample has about 27,000 gamma-chain clones, around 20% seen once. Study-level results: In the thymus, TRG and TRD repertoires looked highly polyclonal with Gaussian CDR3 lengths.

These TCRs' antigens remain unknown. The specimen sequenced was Vdelta1+ gamma-delta thymocytes from the thymus. Indicated subset: FACS-sorted CD3+ TCRalphabeta- TCRVdelta1+ TCRVdelta2- thymocytes. These receptors were taken from a boy under two years old who had congenital heart surgery.

This clone was recorded only once. The rearrangement uses TRGV4 and TRGJ1 or TRGJ2. Unmatched junction bases numbered 7, after V lost 2 bases and J lost 3 bases. Germline V lookup: CDR1 EGSTGY, CDR2 YDSYTSSV. This CDR3 contains 14 residues. The CDR3 bases are TGTGCCACCTGGGATGTAGACCTTTATTATAAGAAACTCTTT. This encodes CATWDVDLYYKKLF.

A few counts support this clone. This chain connects TRGV9 to TRGJP1. The CDR3 runs 16 residues. Germline CDR1 and CDR2: GITISATS and ISYDGTV (reference sequence). The junction had 12 bases not matched to a gene; V was cut back by 3 bases and J by 5 bases. The CDR3 spells CALWEFSVVTGWFKIF. CDR3 sequence (DNA): TGTGCCTTGTGGGAGTTCTCGGTAGTTACTGGTTGGTTCAAGATATTT.

The J gene is TRGJP2, the V gene TRGV4. Germline V gene sequence: CDR1 EGSTGY, CDR2 YDSYTSSV. This CDR3 spans 13 amino acids. J lost 10 bases, V lost 4 bases, and 9 bases had no gene match. The CDR3 loop is CATWDGRRWIKTF. The CDR3 DNA sequence: TGTGCCACCTGGGACGGGCGTCGTTGGATCAAGACGTTT.

This clone was detected only a few times. Other DNA sequences in this sample translate to the same CDR3. The V and J genes are TRGV2 and TRGJP2. The V and J ends lost 4 bases and 2 bases, in that order; junction bases with no gene match: 7. CDR1 and CDR2 from the germline V gene are EGSNGY and YDSYNSKV. The CDR3 consists of 15 residues. As DNA, the CDR3 is TGTGCCACCTGGGATGGGTTGAGTAGTGATTGGATCAAGACGTTT. This sequence encodes CATWDGLSSDWIKTF.

A word on this clone: Other DNA sequences from this sample encode an identical CDR3 as well. V gene TRGV4 combines with J gene TRGJ1 or TRGJ2. The CDR3 contains 13 residues. V lost 6 bases, J lost 0 bases, and 5 bases stayed unmatched. The V gene's germline CDR1 is EGSTGY and CDR2 YDSYTSSV. This chain's CDR3 is CATWLSNYYKKLF. CDR3 coding DNA: TGTGCCACCTGGCTCTCGAATTATTATAAGAAACTCTTT.

This clone came up a few times. The gene calls are TRGV4 and TRGJ1 or TRGJ2. The trim removed 10 bases at V and 8 bases at J, leaving 5 bases unmatched. This CDR3 spans 9 amino acids. CDR1 and CDR2 from the germline V gene are EGSTGY and YDSYTSSV. This CDR3 is CATVDKKLF. CDR3 DNA: TGTGCCACTGTCGATAAGAAACTCTTT.

A note on this clone: A much more abundant neighbour one base away suggests this may be a read error. Other DNA variants within this sample encode the same CDR3. The rearrangement links TRGV3 to TRGJ1 or TRGJ2. Germline V lookup: CDR1 VTNTFY, CDR2 YDVSTARD (reference sequence). The trim removed 1 base at V and 1 base at J, leaving 1 base unmatched. This CDR3 is built from 13 residues. The chain's CDR3 is CATWDSNYYKKLF. In DNA form, the CDR3 reads TGTGCCACCTGGGACAGCAATTATTATAAGAAACTCTTT.

This rearrangement joins TRGV2 to TRGJ1 or TRGJ2. Germline V gives CDR1 EGSNGY, CDR2 YDSYNSKV. V lost 4 bases and J lost 4; bases outside the gene matches: 10. The CDR3 consists of 14 residues. The CDR3 here is CATWDVTIYYKKLF. The CDR3 DNA follows: TGTGCCACCTGGGATGTAACTATCTATTATAAGAAACTCTTT.

The J gene is TRGJ1 or TRGJ2, the V gene TRGV8. V was pared by 3 bases and J by 12 bases, with 14 bases of the junction left unmatched. Germline lookup yields CDR1 VENAVY and CDR2 YDSYNSRV. The CDR3 loop spans 13 amino acids. CDR3 bases: TGTGCCACCTGGGATTTGGGCCTGTCTGGGAAACTCTTT. It translates to CATWDLGLSGKLF.

A few counts support this clone. The rearrangement joins TRGV4 to TRGJ1 or TRGJ2. The CDR3 spans 14 residues. Per the germline V gene, CDR1 is EGSTGY and CDR2 is YDSYTSSV. V trimming: 0 bases; J trimming: 4 bases; junction bases outside the gene matches: 6. CDR3 residues: CATWDGRTYYKKLF. The CDR3 nucleotides are TGTGCCACCTGGGATGGGCGTACCTATTATAAGAAACTCTTT.

This chain uses TRGV8 with TRGJP2. CDR3 size: 15 residues. Germline V gives CDR1 VENAVY, CDR2 YDSYNSRV. V lost 5 bases and J lost 2; bases outside the gene matches: 8. The DNA of the CDR3 is TGTGCCACCTGGGCCTCGAGGAGTAGTGATTGGATCAAGACGTTT. The encoded protein is CATWASRSSDWIKTF.

V usage is TRGV3 and J usage is TRGJP2. The CDR3 extends over 16 amino acids. Per the germline V gene, CDR1 is VTNTFY and CDR2 is YDVSTARD (reference sequence). J lost 3 bases, V lost 0 bases, and 7 bases had no gene match. Here the CDR3 DNA reads TGTGCCACCTGGGACAGGCGGGAAGGTAGTGATTGGATCAAGACGTTT. As protein: CATWDRREGSDWIKTF.

On this clone: An end of the junction differs from the germline gene, which may be a read error. The J gene is TRGJP1, the V gene TRGV4. Germline V gives CDR1 EGSTGY, CDR2 YDSYTSSV. The CDR3 length is 15 residues. The CDR3 protein is CATWDAHGTGWFKIF. For the CDR3, the DNA is TGCGCCACCTGGGATGCCCATGGCACTGGTTGGTTCAAGATATTT.

The chain has TRGV5 and TRGJP. Trimming cost V 0 bases and J 6 bases; bases outside gene matches: 8. This CDR3 region has 18 residues. Germline V gene sequence: CDR1 VINAFY, CDR2 YDVSNSKD. The CDR3 region is CATWDRLAGELGKKIKVF. As DNA, the CDR3 is TGTGCCACCTGGGACAGGCTAGCGGGAGAGTTGGGCAAAAAAATCAAGGTATTT.

The V call is TRGV3, the J call TRGJ1 or TRGJ2. J was trimmed by 0 bases and V by 1 base; bases with no gene match: 6. From germline, CDR1 is VTNTFY and CDR2 YDVSTARD (reference sequence). The CDR3 totals 15 residues. CDR3 coding DNA: TGTGCCACCTGGGACAGAACCTGGAATTATTATAAGAAACTCTTT. Protein product: CATWDRTWNYYKKLF.

The chain joins TRGV4 to TRGJ1 or TRGJ2. The germline V gene has CDR1 EGSTGY and CDR2 YDSYTSSV. V was pared by 0 bases and J by 5 bases, with 10 bases of the junction left unmatched. This CDR3 is built from 15 residues. CDR3 nucleotide sequence: TGTGCCACCTGGGATGGGCCTGTAGAGGATTATAAGAAACTCTTT. This encodes CATWDGPVEDYKKLF.

As concerns this clone: The same CDR3 arises from other DNA sequences in this sample as well. The chain has TRGV2 and TRGJ1 or TRGJ2. The CDR3 consists of 14 residues. CDR1 EGSNGY and CDR2 YDSYNSKV come from the germline V gene. With V trimmed by 4 bases and J by 6 bases, 12 bases remained unmatched. The CDR3 loop reads CATWDGRGGYKKLF. The CDR3, as DNA: TGTGCCACCTGGGATGGGCGCGGGGGTTATAAGAAACTCTTT.

With respect to this clone: Just one base apart from a much larger clone, this may be a read error. Within the sample, other DNA sequences also encode this same CDR3. The rearrangement uses TRGV5 and TRGJ1 or TRGJ2. The length of the CDR3 is 11 residues. Looked up from germline, CDR1 is VINAFY and CDR2 is YDVSNSKD. Trimming at V came to 3 bases and at J to 12 bases, leaving 8 bases not matched to a gene. CDR3 in DNA: TGTGCCACCTGGGACCGGCCGGGGAAACTCTTT. Its translation: CATWDRPGKLF.